This T cell receptor (beta chain) comes out of a study of beta chain features in type 1 diabetes (dated by TCRdb to about 2018). Turning to the overall study: Patients and healthy donors did not differ in mean age, gender distribution, total cell number or subset yield. A total of 107,917,701 sorted cells were examined across all samples, and a strong correlation was observed between cell number per subset and RNA yield. In the study, TCRB repertoires of sorted circulating CD4+ T cell subsets from recently diagnosed type 1 diabetes patients were compared with those of matched healthy donors. Naive and central memory subsets were obtained from all 30 or so donors, but regulatory and stem cell-like memory subsets were isolated from only 8 patients and roughly 8 healthy donors.

General findings and caveats noted by the study authors: Because cDNA rather than genomic DNA was sequenced, highly expressing activated cells could have been over-represented, although no difference in activation and CD3 levels was found between groups. PCR might favor shorter templates, but patient and control samples were amplified and corrected together, so any skew would affect both groups equally. HLA sub-analyses involved small numbers of individuals, so any influence of HLA type on TCRB rearrangement remained unresolved. In all four CD4+ subsets, TCRB CDR3 length was moderately but significantly shorter in type 1 diabetes patients. At VDJ recombination sites, type 1 diabetes patients had fewer insertions and more deleted nucleotides, which implies abnormalities in thymic rearrangement. Naive, central memory and regulatory TCRB repertoires appeared to be more alike among patients than among healthy donors.

Sequences SEHNR (CDR1) and FQNEAQ (CDR2) are obtained from the germline V gene (reference sequence). At the junction V is shortened by 5 bases and J by 5 bases; bases outside the gene matches: 11. The CDR3 numbers 16 residues from cysteine through phenylalanine. Only the CDR3 DNA stays, 48 bases, in frame from base 1. The entire amount of isolated RNA was reverse transcribed using the High Capacity cDNA Reverse Transcription Kit, so the sequenced TCRB transcripts were expressed ones. Deep immunoSEQ sequencing was performed on naive, central memory and regulatory T cell samples, with an average of about 4 million total reads per sample. Sorted cells were lysed in RLT buffer, and RNA was extracted using DNase-treated RNeasy Micro or Mini kits according to cell number. Each cell subset was processed separately to prevent cross-contamination, with patient and healthy donor samples processed together. The immunoSEQ multiplex PCR was used to amplify TCRB sequences from cDNA, generating 87-bp fragments that spanned the CDR3 region. Sequencing of the amplicons was done on the Illumina HiSeq platform. The original pipeline was this. Synthetic template baselines were used to correct PCR bias computationally, reads within Hamming distance 2 were collapsed, and singletons that could not be merged were discarded. Reads were aligned against IMGT to assign V, D and J genes, CDR3 length and insertions or deletions at six rearrangement sites. Clonotype counts were normalized to sorted cell number within each subset before computing true diversity and Gini coefficients with the tcR R package. The overlap coefficient, calculated on TCRB nucleotide sequences, was used to measure repertoire sharing. As a proxy for the pre-selection repertoire, out-of-frame TCRB sequences from naive cells were analyzed. What TCRdb holds here is the immuneACCESS table cut down to in-frame rearrangements. Part of the clones is not present; checked against another copy, under half of the missing clones reflect an unresolved V gene, and the others are unexplained. V, J and clone size are taken as reported in that table, and D and trimming were inferred from the DNA itself. In this sample the table shows a few hundred thousand clones, more than 13% of which occur a single time. Roughly 0.019% of the sample is taken by the ten largest.

Each donor gave one peripheral blood draw, averaging about 100 mL, which was collected into heparinised tubes. Using a panel that included CD45RO, CCR7, CD25, CD127, CD95 and CD27, naive, central memory, regulatory and stem cell-like memory CD4+ T cells were sorted on a BD FACSAria II. Every sorted population had a purity above 98%. PBMCs were isolated right away by Lymphoprep density gradient centrifugation and were stained directly, without culture. To minimize batch effects, samples were stained and sorted in pairs, one healthy donor with one patient per experiment. This clone was counted a few times. It lacks a known antigen. No quality values exist for individual bases; no much larger clone is one base distant.

This clonotype originated in a woman aged 18-30 years in good health. Input material: naive CD4+ T cells from blood. The cell subset or site label, read with the paper, signifies: true naive CD4+ T cells. The rearrangement combines TRBV7-9 with TRBJ2-5, and TRBD1 matches 10 of the central bases. The CDR3 amino acid sequence is: CASSPILGQGSETQYF. The nucleotides read TGTGCCAGCAGCCCTATCCTGGGACAGGGGTCTGAGACCCAGTACTTC.